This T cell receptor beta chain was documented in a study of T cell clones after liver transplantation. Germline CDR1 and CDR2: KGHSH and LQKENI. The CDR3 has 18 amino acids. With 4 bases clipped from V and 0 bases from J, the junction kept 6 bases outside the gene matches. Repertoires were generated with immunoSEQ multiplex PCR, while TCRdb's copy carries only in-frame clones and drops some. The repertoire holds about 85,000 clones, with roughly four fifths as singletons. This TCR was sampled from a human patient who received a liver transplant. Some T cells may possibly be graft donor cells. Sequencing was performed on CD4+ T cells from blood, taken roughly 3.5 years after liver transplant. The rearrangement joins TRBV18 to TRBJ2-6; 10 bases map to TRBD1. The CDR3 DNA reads TGTGCCAGCTCACGTTCCGGGACAGGGGACTCTGGGGCCAACGTCCTGACTTTC. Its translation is CASSRSGTGDSGANVLTF. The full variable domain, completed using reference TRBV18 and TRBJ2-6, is NAGVMQNPRHLVRRRGQEARLRCSPMKGHSHVYWYRQLPEEGLKFMVYLQKENIIDESGMPKERFSAEFPKEGPSILRIQQVVRGDSAAYFCASSRSGTGDSGANVLTFGAGSRLTVL.